This T cell receptor beta chain stems from a study of blood T cell repertoires in COVID-19. Study in general: Collection of acute and convalescent COVID-19 samples took place in the United States, Italy and Spain. The cDNA or gDNA used as material had been derived from T cells, B-cell-depleted T cells, or PBMCs.

This clone showed up just a few times. Authors' analysis steps: Estimates of nucleated cell counts were drawn from the amplification of reference gene primers. Clones were sequenced by immunoSEQ multiplex PCR, and TCRdb holds only the in-frame ones, with some missing. V, J and clone size were drawn from that table, and D and trimming were deduced from the DNA. This sample has about 240,000 clones, with about 80% found just once. CDR1 ENHRY and CDR2 SYGVKD come from the germline V gene. The germline V and J ends were trimmed by 0 bases and 6 bases, with 14 bases remaining between them. This CDR3 is built from 15 residues.

The sample consisted of peripheral blood. This TCR was sampled from a woman older than 75 with acute or convalescent COVID-19. The V and J genes are TRBV10-3 and TRBJ1-1; tentative D call: TRBD1 (5 bases). The CDR3 DNA follows: TGTGCCATCAGTGAGTCGGGGGGTCTCGGGGCTGAAGCTTTCTTT. It translates to CAISESGGLGAEAFF.